The 10 T cell receptor beta chains below come from one sample, sequenced in a study of CD8+ T cells in alopecia areata. Documented treatment: oral pan-JAK inhibitor, 5-10 mg twice daily. RNA, once extracted, was reverse transcribed into cDNA for use as the sequencing template. Here immunoSEQ multiplex PCR was the method, and the copy in TCRdb shows in-frame clones only, minus some. The sample records some 200,000 clones, more than 45% being singletons. Sample: CD4+ T cells sorted from blood, taken at week 4, from a patient treated with tofacitinib. These receptors originate from a human donor with alopecia areata.

This sequence joins TRBV27 and TRBJ2-7, with TRBD2 matching over 10 bases. The J segment lost 1 base and the V segment lost 6 bases, leaving 6 bases of the junction unmatched. CDR1 and CDR2 (germline): MNHEY, SMNVEV (reference sequence). This CDR3 is 15 amino acids long. This chain's CDR3 is CASRVLTSGSYEQYF. In DNA form, the CDR3 reads TGTGCCAGCAGGGTGCTGACTAGCGGGTCCTACGAGCAGTACTTC.

The rearrangement joins TRBV30 to TRBJ1-1; a weak D match, TRBD1 (5 bases). The CDR3 is made up of 16 amino acids. V gave up 2 bases and J gave up 1 base, with 17 bases separating them. Germline CDR1 is GTSNPN and CDR2 is SVGIG (reference sequence). The CDR3 DNA follows: TGTGCCTGGAGTTGGAGACAGAGAGGACAGAACACTGAAGCTTTCTTT. Translating it yields CAWSWRQRGQNTEAFF.

This clone has only a few counts. V is TRBV5-6 and J is TRBJ2-1, with 8 bases matching TRBD2. The CDR3 is made up of 18 amino acids. J gave up 4 bases and V 0 bases, and 12 bases lay outside the gene matches. Germline V gene data show CDR1 as SGHDT and CDR2 as YYEEEE. The CDR3 sequence is CASSLAFLASGRYNEQFF. The CDR3 DNA reads as TGTGCCAGCAGCTTGGCCTTTTTGGCTAGCGGGCGGTACAATGAGCAGTTCTTC.

This clone came up a few times. This chain uses TRBV5-6 with TRBJ1-1; tentative D call: TRBD1 (6 bases). V lost 2 bases to trimming and J lost 9 bases, with 11 bases between them. In germline, CDR1 is SGHDT, CDR2 YYEEEE. The CDR3 contains 12 residues. For the CDR3, the DNA is TGTGCCAGCAGCTTACCGGGACAAAAAGCTTTCTTT. The encoded protein is CASSLPGQKAFF.

The gene calls are TRBV27 and TRBJ2-7, with 7 positions matching TRBD1. Looked up from germline, CDR1 is MNHEY and CDR2 is SMNVEV (reference sequence). J gave up 0 bases and V 4 bases, and 9 bases lay outside the gene matches. The CDR3 has 16 residues. The CDR3, as DNA: TGTGCCAGCAGTTACCTACAGGGGTTTGGCTCCTACGAGCAGTACTTC. It specifies CASSYLQGFGSYEQYF.

The chain carries TRBV7-8 and TRBJ2-5; maybe TRBD1 (5 bases). The germline V and J ends were trimmed by 3 bases and 5 bases, with 16 bases remaining between them. CDR1 is SGHVS and CDR2 is FQNEAQ in the germline V gene. The CDR3 covers 15 residues. CDR3 protein: CASSLRPGPIETQYF. CDR3 sequence (DNA): TGTGCCAGCAGCTTGCGACCAGGGCCGATCGAGACCCAGTACTTC.

In the case of this clone: The sample has other DNA sequences that encode this CDR3 too. The genes are TRBV29-1 and TRBJ2-3; D might be TRBD1 (6 bases). Germline CDR1 reads SQVTM; CDR2 reads ANQGSEA. The CDR3 covers 12 residues. The V end was cut by 4 bases, the J end by 4 bases, with 9 bases between. In nucleotides, the CDR3 is TGCAGCGTTGCTCAGGGGCCAGATACGCAGTATTTT. Its protein product is CSVAQGPDTQYF.

This clone was observed many times. V is TRBV27 and J is TRBJ2-5, with unresolved D. V gave up 7 bases and J gave up 2 bases, with 14 bases separating them. The CDR3 has 14 residues. Germline V gene data show CDR1 as MNHEY and CDR2 as SMNVEV (reference sequence). The CDR3 loop is CASMRLGRQETQYF. The CDR3 bases are TGTGCCAGCATGAGGTTGGGCCGACAAGAGACCCAGTACTTC.

This clone was found a few times. The gene calls are TRBV10-3 and TRBJ2-1; 7 nucleotides agree with TRBD2. J gave up 6 bases and V 6 bases, and 14 bases lay outside the gene matches. This CDR3 spans 16 amino acids. Germline CDR1 reads ENHRY; CDR2 reads SYGVKD. The CDR3 coding sequence is TGTGCCATCAGAAGTCGAACTAGCGAAACGACCAATGAGCAGTTCTTC. Encoded protein: CAIRSRTSETTNEQFF.

The gene calls are TRBV29-1 and TRBJ2-1; 7 bases match TRBD1. With V trimmed by 6 bases and J by 9 bases, 8 bases remained unmatched. CDR3 length: 12 residues. In germline, CDR1 is SQVTM, CDR2 ANQGSEA. This CDR3 reads CSVDREWGEQFF. CDR3 DNA: TGCAGCGTCGACAGGGAATGGGGTGAGCAGTTCTTC.